This note documents a single T cell receptor beta chain sequence. Its cognate antigen has yet to be identified. An approximately 2.3 ml peripheral blood sample was drawn into PAXgene tubes per donor and stored at -80°C. Total RNA was isolated from whole blood with the PAXgene blood miRNA kit on an automated QIAcube, without T cell sorting. Peripheral blood from monozygotic twin pairs, either concordant or discordant for inflammatory bowel disease, underwent deep TCRalpha and TCRbeta repertoire profiling that used unique molecular barcoding. Smoking habits were recorded for all twin pairs, with individuals classified as current, former or never smokers. The CDR3 sequence holds 15 residues, the cysteine and phenylalanine included. The DNA is not on file. The germline V gene (reference sequence) sets CDR1 to LNHDA and CDR2 to SQIVND. These data belong to a study of monozygotic twins with inflammatory bowel disease (dated by TCRdb to about 2019). Background on the whole study: The full study comprised about 28 monozygotic twin pairs: nine German pairs (four IBD-concordant, five IBD-discordant) and 19 IBD-discordant Danish pairs. The search for disease-associated traits relied mainly on comparing IBD patients with their genetically identical healthy co-twins within discordant pairs. Each individual had, on average, about 151 000 unique TCRalpha sequences and 181 000 unique TCRbeta sequences available for analysis.

Overall study results and their limits: Background noise and inter-individual variability may have been introduced into the repertoires by the differing immunosuppressive treatments among patients. Compared with healthy twins, IBD patients shared fewer clonotypes with other individuals, and the difference was most pronounced in patients with signs of disease activity. Different T cell subtypes could not be distinguished in the analysis. A decrease in TCRbeta repertoire diversity, as measured by inverse Simpson index, was observed in IBD patients compared with their healthy co-twins. The results gave no support for a single strong signal or clonotype linked to IBD. Concordant and discordant twins showed no difference in repertoire similarity, possibly because of limited statistical power.

Library construction relied on 5' RACE. Each TCR library was prepared from about 4,000 ng of total RNA. For each sample, cDNA synthesis with SMARTScribe reverse transcriptase was split into eight separate reactions. During cDNA synthesis, unique molecular identifiers containing a 6-nucleotide sample barcode were introduced by template switching. TCRalpha and TCRbeta cDNA was amplified in two nested PCRs of about 16 and 10 cycles, and bead purification was carried out after each PCR. Before amplification, cDNA was treated with uracil DNA-glycosylase and purified using the QIAquick PCR purification kit. In the second PCR, Illumina TruSeq-compatible adapters and sample-specific barcodes were added. Library quality and concentration were assessed using TapeStation and Qubit, and roughly 5.5 ng of each library was pooled. Sequencing of the pooled libraries was done on an Illumina HiSeq2500 single-index Rapid Run using custom sequencing primers and 2 x 100 bp reads. On the study's bioinformatics: MiGEC version 1.2.6 was used for UMI-based consensus assembly, which corrected PCR and sequencing errors. MiXCR version 2.1.1 was used for V(D)J alignment, clonotype assembly and CDR3 extraction. Gene usage, clonotype sharing and MAIT/NKT TCR abundance were normalised by analysing the top 1000, 10 000 and 20 000 clonotypes per sample. Diversity was computed as the inverse Simpson index with the vegan R package after downsampling to 27 000 UMIs. Paired Mann-Whitney U tests on discordant twin pairs were used, with Benjamini-Hochberg multiple-testing correction. Once TCRdb had reprocessed the reads, it stored one entry per CDR3 protein sequence and supplied no DNA. The V and J calls were determined by TCRdb, not by the authors. The record for this sample contains 310,000 or so distinct CDR3 sequences. The ten largest make up around 2% of the sample.

The V gene is TRBV19 and the J gene is TRBJ2-1; TCRdb gives TRBD2 as the D gene, but with no DNA this cannot be confirmed. The TCR was taken from a human donor with ulcerative colitis or Crohn's disease, or a healthy co-twin of an affected twin (not recorded which). Sequencing was performed on blood. The encoded CDR3 is CATQPGTSYGNEQFF.